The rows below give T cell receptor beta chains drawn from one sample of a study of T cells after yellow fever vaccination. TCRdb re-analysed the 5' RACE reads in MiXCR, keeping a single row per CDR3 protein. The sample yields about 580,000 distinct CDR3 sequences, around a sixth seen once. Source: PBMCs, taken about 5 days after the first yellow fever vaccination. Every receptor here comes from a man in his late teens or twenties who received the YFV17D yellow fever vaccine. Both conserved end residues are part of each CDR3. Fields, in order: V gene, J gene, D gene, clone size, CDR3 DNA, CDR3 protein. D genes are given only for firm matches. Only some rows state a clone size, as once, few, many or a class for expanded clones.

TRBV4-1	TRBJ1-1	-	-	TGCGCCAGCAGCCAGCAGGGGCTACACACTGAAGCTTTCTTT	CASSQQGLHTEAFF
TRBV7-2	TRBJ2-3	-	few	TGTGCCAGCAGCGCCCGGACGGCTCCAGATACGCAGTATTTT	CASSARTAPDTQYF
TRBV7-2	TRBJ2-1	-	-	TGTGCCAGCAGCTTAGAGGGACTGTCCTACAATGAGCAGTTCTTC	CASSLEGLSYNEQFF
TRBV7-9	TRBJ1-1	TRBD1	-	TGTGCCAGCAGCAATTCCGGGACAGGGATAGGGACTGAAGCTTTCTTT	CASSNSGTGIGTEAFF
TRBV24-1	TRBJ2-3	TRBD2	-	TGTGCCACCAGTGATCCCCGGGGACTAGCGGGGGGCACAGATACGCAGTATTTT	CATSDPRGLAGGTDTQYF
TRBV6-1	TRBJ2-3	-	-	TGTGCCAGCAGTGAATTTCTGGGACAACTGAGAGATACGCAGTATTTT	CASSEFLGQLRDTQYF
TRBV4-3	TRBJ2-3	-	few	TGCGCCAGCAGCCAAGTTCTAGTAACAGGGCGGACCACAGATACGCAGTATTTT	CASSQVLVTGRTTDTQYF
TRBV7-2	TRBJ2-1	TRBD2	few	TGTGCCAGCAGCACGGGACTAGCGGGGGGTTACAATGAGCAGTTCTTC	CASSTGLAGGYNEQFF
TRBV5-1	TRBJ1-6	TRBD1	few	TGCGCCAGCAGCTTCGGGGGGACAGGGGATTCACCCCTCCACTTT	CASSFGGTGDSPLHF
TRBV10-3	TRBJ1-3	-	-	TGTGCCATCAGTCCCACCGGACAGTCCTCTGGAAACACCATATATTTT	CAISPTGQSSGNTIYF
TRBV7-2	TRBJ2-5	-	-	TGTGCCAGCAGCTTAGTGGGCGAGAAAGAGACCCAGTACTTC	CASSLVGEKETQYF
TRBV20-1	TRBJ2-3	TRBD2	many	TGCAGTGCGCGGACTAGCGGGGGTATAAAAGGTACAGATACGCAGTATTTT	CSARTSGGIKGTDTQYF
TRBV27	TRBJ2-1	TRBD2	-	TGTGCCAGCAGTGAGCGGGGGGGCGAATCCCTATCCTACAATGAGCAGTTCTTC	CASSERGGESLSYNEQFF
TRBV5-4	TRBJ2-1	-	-	TGTGCCAGCAGCTTTGGGCAAAACTCCTACAATGAGCAGTTCTTC	CASSFGQNSYNEQFF
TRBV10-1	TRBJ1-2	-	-	TGCGCCAGCAGTGATACCACAGGTTCTCTCCCTGGCTATGGCTACACCTTC	CASSDTTGSLPGYGYTF
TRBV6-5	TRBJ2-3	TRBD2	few	TGTGCCAGCAGTTACCGAGCGGCGGGGGACACAGATACGCAGTATTTT	CASSYRAAGDTDTQYF
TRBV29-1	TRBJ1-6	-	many	TGCAGCGTGTCAGGGGATAATTCACCCCTCCACTTT	CSVSGDNSPLHF
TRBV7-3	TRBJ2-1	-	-	TGTGCCAGCAGCGGGGGGGCAAGGGATGAGCAGTTCTTC	CASSGGARDEQFF
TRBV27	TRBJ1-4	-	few	TGTGCCAGCAGTTCTTATTTCGGGGGTACTAATGAAAAACTGTTTTTT	CASSSYFGGTNEKLFF
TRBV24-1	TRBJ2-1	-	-	TGTGCCACCAGTGACCCCATCTACGGGTCTGGGGATGAGCAGTTCTTC	CATSDPIYGSGDEQFF
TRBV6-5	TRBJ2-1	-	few	TGTGCCAGCAGTTACTCGACTAGGACCTACAATGAGCAGTTCTTC	CASSYSTRTYNEQFF
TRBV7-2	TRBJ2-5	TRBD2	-	TGTGCCAGCAGCTCATTTAGCGGGGGGGCTGGGGAGACCCAGTACTTC	CASSSFSGGAGETQYF
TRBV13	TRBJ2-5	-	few	TGTGCCAGCAGTCCGGGGGACGCGAAGACCCAGTACTTC	CASSPGDAKTQYF
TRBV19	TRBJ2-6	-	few	TGTGCCAGTAGTTGGACTGGGGCCAACGTCCTGACTTTC	CASSWTGANVLTF
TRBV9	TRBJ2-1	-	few	TGTGCCAGCTCGTGGGACCACAATGAGCAGTTCTTC	CASSWDHNEQFF
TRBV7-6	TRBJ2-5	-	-	TGTGCCAGCAGCTGGGAAGGGGGGCAGGAGACCCAGTACTTC	CASSWEGGQETQYF
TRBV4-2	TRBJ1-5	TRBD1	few	TGTGCCAGCAGCCAAGAGGGGGGGGACAGGAGCAATCAGCCCCAGCATTTT	CASSQEGGDRSNQPQHF
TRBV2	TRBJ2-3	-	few	TGTGCCAGCAAGACCCCTTTCAGGCAGGGCACAGATACGCAGTATTTT	CASKTPFRQGTDTQYF
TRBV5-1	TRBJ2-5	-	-	TGCGCCAGCAGCTCCCCCGGCCCAGGGTTCTTGGGGGAGGTCCAGTACTTC	CASSSPGPGFLGEVQYF
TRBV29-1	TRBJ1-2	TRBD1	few	TGCAGCGTTGAACCCAGGGGGCGCCGACTCGGCTACACCTTC	CSVEPRGRRLGYTF
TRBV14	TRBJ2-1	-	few	TGTGCCAGCAGCCAAGAAATCGCGGATGAGCAGTTCTTC	CASSQEIADEQFF
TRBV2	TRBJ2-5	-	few	TGTGGAGGGGGGGAAAGTCAAGAGACCCAGTACTTC	CGGGESQETQYF
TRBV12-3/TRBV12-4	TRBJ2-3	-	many	TGTGCCAGCAGCCCAGACTTAATCCCCACAGATACGCAGTATTTT	CASSPDLIPTDTQYF
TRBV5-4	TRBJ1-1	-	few	TGTGCCAGCAGCCGTGATTCGAGGGGACGGGGCACTGAAGCTTTCTTT	CASSRDSRGRGTEAFF
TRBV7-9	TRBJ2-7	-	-	TGTGCCAGCACAGGTGGAGGGACAAACGCCTACGAGCAGTACTTC	CASTGGGTNAYEQYF
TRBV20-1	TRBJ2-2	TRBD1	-	TGCAGTGCTAGAGACCACAGGGGGCGCGTCGGGGAGCTGTTTTTT	CSARDHRGRVGELFF
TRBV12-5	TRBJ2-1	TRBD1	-	TGTGCTAGTGGTTTGGGACAGGGGACCAGCTCCTACAATGAGCAGTTCTTC	CASGLGQGTSSYNEQFF
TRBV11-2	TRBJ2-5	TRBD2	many	TGTGCCAGCAGTCGGACTAGCGGGGGCCAAGAGACCCAGTACTTC	CASSRTSGGQETQYF
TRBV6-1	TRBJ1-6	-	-	TGTGCCAGCACGTCCCTGGATAATTCACCCCTCCACTTT	CASTSLDNSPLHF
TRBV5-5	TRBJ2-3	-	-	TGTGCCAGCAGCTTCCAGAGGGGCCCAGATACGCAGTATTTT	CASSFQRGPDTQYF
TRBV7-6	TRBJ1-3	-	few	TGTGCCAGCAGCGCGAGATTGGACCGCTCTGGAAACACCATATATTTT	CASSARLDRSGNTIYF
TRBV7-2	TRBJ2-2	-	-	TGTGCCAGCAGCTCCAAGGGAGCTAGCGGGGAGCTGTTTTTT	CASSSKGASGELFF
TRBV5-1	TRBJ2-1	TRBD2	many	TGTGCCAGCAGCTTGGAGCGGGGTGAGCAGTTCTTC	CASSLERGEQFF
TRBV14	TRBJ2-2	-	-	TGTGCCAGCAGCCAAGTTACGGGGGGCTTTTTCACCGGGGAGCTGTTTTTT	CASSQVTGGFFTGELFF
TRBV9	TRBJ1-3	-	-	TGTGCCAGCAGCGTCGTTGGGGATTTCTTAAGCTCTGGAAACACCATATATTTT	CASSVVGDFLSSGNTIYF
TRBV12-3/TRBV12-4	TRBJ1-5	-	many	TGTGCCAGCAGTTTAATGGATCGCAATCAGCCCCAGCATTTT	CASSLMDRNQPQHF